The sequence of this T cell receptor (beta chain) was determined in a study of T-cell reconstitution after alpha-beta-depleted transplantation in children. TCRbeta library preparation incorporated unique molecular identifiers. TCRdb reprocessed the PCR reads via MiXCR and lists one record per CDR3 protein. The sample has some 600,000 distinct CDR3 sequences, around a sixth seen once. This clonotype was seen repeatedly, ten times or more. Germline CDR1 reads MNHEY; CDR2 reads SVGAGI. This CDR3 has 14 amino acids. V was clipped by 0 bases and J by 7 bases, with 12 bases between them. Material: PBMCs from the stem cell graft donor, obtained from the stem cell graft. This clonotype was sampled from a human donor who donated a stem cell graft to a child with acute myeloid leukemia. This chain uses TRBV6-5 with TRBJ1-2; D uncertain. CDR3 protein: CASSYSSGLSGYTF. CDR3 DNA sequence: TGTGCCAGCAGTTACTCGTCAGGTCTGAGTGGCTACACCTTC.